Listed here are 13 T cell receptor beta chains from one sample, sequenced in a study of T cells in Graves' hyperthyroidism and ophthalmopathy. Researchers took RNA transcripts and amplified the TCR beta CDR3 regions from them. Initially, a first-round RT-PCR of the TCR CDR3 employed the HTBI primer set. In TCRdb, the multiplex PCR reads were re-called with MiXCR into one record per CDR3 protein. The data contain roughly 510,000 distinct CDR3 sequences, roughly 45% of them singletons. The sequencing sample was made of peripheral blood or thyroid tissue (not recorded which). The receptors derive from an adult woman with Graves' disease, either hyperthyroidism or ophthalmopathy (not recorded which).

This clonotype was picked up many times. The rearrangement links TRBV7-2 to TRBJ1-4; D perhaps matches TRBD1 (5 bases). V lost 3 bases and J lost 8, with 10 bases in between. CDR1 and CDR2 from the germline V gene are SGHTA and FQGNSA. The CDR3 extends over 13 amino acids. Here the CDR3 reads CASSFGWGEKLFF. The CDR3 nucleotides are TGTGCCAGCAGCTTTGGCTGGGGGGAAAAACTGTTTTTT.

The chain combines TRBV11-2 with TRBJ2-5; TRBD2 aligns across 7 bases. This CDR3 has 15 residues. Germline loops: CDR1 SGHAT, CDR2 FQNNGV. The J segment lost 3 bases and the V segment lost 7 bases, leaving 11 bases of the junction unmatched. CDR3 region: CASTAIVGGKETQYF. The CDR3 DNA sequence: TGTGCCAGCACTGCAATCGTGGGGGGGAAAGAGACCCAGTACTTC. The complete variable domain, with remaining parts taken from reference TRBV11-2 and TRBJ2-5, reads EAGVAQSPRYKIIEKRQSVAFWCNPISGHATLYWYQQILGQGPKLLIQFQNNGVVDDSQLPKDRFSAERLKGVDSTLKIQPAKLEDSAVYLCASTAIVGGKETQYFGPGTRLLVL.

This clonotype was observed at least ten times. The chain couples TRBV30 to TRBJ1-1; D is unclear. CDR1 and CDR2 (germline): GTSNPN, SVGIG (reference sequence). Trimming took off 2 bases at V and 2 bases at J, with 6 bases between the two ends. The CDR3 covers 12 residues. CDR3 sequence (DNA): TGTGCCTGGAGTTGGGGAAACACTGAAGCTTTCTTT. As protein: CAWSWGNTEAFF.

The CDR3 bases are TGTGCCAGCAGCTCAGAGACAGTTTCCTTGACTGAAGCTTTCTTT. Amino acids: CASSSETVSLTEAFF. The chain is built from TRBV7-9 and TRBJ1-1, with a possible D match to TRBD1 (5 bases). The CDR3 contains 15 residues. Per germline, CDR1 SEHNR and CDR2 FQNEAQ (reference sequence). Trimming pared 4 bases from V and 5 bases from J, leaving 17 bases between.

This clonotype was seen at least ten times. The chain couples TRBV5-1 to TRBJ2-7; 9 positions agree with TRBD1. This CDR3 is 14 amino acids long. Germline values: CDR1 SGHRS, CDR2 YFSETQ. The V and J ends lost 2 bases and 5 bases, in that order; junction bases with no gene match: 5. CDR3 in amino acids: CASSLGQGLHEQYF. CDR3 DNA: TGCGCCAGCAGCTTAGGACAGGGGCTCCACGAGCAGTACTTC.

The chain combines TRBV7-2 with TRBJ1-1, with 10 bases lining up with TRBD1. The CDR3 covers 15 residues. The germline gives CDR1 SGHTA, CDR2 FQGNSA. Germline trimming cut 6 bases from V and 1 base from J; bases unmatched to any gene: 5. For the CDR3, the DNA is TGTGCCAGCAGACCAGGGACAGGGGCGAACACTGAAGCTTTCTTT. Protein product: CASRPGTGANTEAFF.

About this clonotype itself: This could be a read error, since a much larger clone is one nucleotide away. This rearrangement joins TRBV19 to TRBJ2-7, with TRBD2 matching 11 bases. Germline loops: CDR1 LNHDA, CDR2 SQIVND (reference sequence). CDR3 length equals 15 residues. V was pared by 1 base and J by 2 bases, with 1 base of the junction left unmatched. The CDR3 region is CASSIGLAGTYEQYF. DNA for the CDR3: TGTGCCAGTAGTATAGGACTAGCGGGGACCTACGAGCAGTACTTC.

The rearrangement joins TRBV29-1 to TRBJ1-1; D call uncertain. V was cut by 4 bases and J by 4 bases, with 13 bases left in between. The CDR3 covers 13 residues. Germline V gene lookup returns CDR1 SQVTM and CDR2 ANQGSEA. The CDR3 spells CSVVALRVTEAFF. Here the CDR3 DNA reads TGCAGCGTTGTCGCCTTAAGGGTCACTGAAGCTTTCTTT. The complete variable domain, with remaining parts taken from reference TRBV29-1 and TRBJ1-1, reads SAVISQKPSRDICQRGTSLTIQCQVDSQVTMMFWYRQQPGQSLTLIATANQGSEATYESGFVIDKFPISRPNLTFSTLTVSNMSPEDSSIYLCSVVALRVTEAFFGQGTRLTVV.

This clonotype was counted at least ten times. A read error is possible here, since a much larger clone lies one base away. The chain carries TRBV5-1 and TRBJ1-1, with D tentatively TRBD1 (6 bases). The germline gives CDR1 SGHRS, CDR2 YFSETQ. This CDR3 has 13 amino acids. CDR3 sequence: CASSLGGSTEAFF. CDR3 nucleotides: TGTGCCAGCAGCTTAGGGGGGAGCACTGAAGCTTTCTTT.

In this sample, this clonotype turned up many times. V gene TRBV12-3 or TRBV12-4 combines with J gene TRBJ1-6; D might be TRBD1 (6 bases). The V and J ends lost 5 bases and 7 bases respectively, with 15 bases between them. The CDR3 loop spans 15 amino acids. The CDR3 nucleotides are TGTGCCAGCAGTCGGAACAGGGCGAAGAATTCACCCCTCCACTTT. This sequence encodes CASSRNRAKNSPLHF.

This clonotype was counted only a few times. The rearrangement joins TRBV20-1 to TRBJ1-5; possible D gene TRBD1, 6 bases. This CDR3 is built from 15 residues. The germline CDR1 and CDR2 sequences are DFQATT and SNEGSKA (reference sequence). Trimming shortened V by 0 bases and J by 6 bases, and 15 bases separated the two germline ends. This CDR3 reads CSARDETGRGQPQHF. The CDR3 bases are TGCAGTGCTAGAGATGAGACAGGACGCGGTCAGCCCCAGCATTTT.

The chain has TRBV5-5 and TRBJ2-7; D unclear. The germline V gene has CDR1 SGHKS and CDR2 YYEKEE (reference sequence). V lost 5 bases and J lost 6, with 15 bases in between. There are 13 residues in the CDR3. The CDR3 region is CASSFGHVSEQYF. The CDR3 DNA sequence: TGTGCCAGCAGTTTTGGCCACGTATCCGAGCAGTACTTC.

The chain recombines TRBV10-2 with TRBJ1-5, with D possibly matching TRBD1 (5 bases). Per germline, CDR1 WSHSY and CDR2 SAAADI. V was pared by 8 bases and J by 7 bases, with 21 bases between. The CDR3 has 15 amino acids. CDR3 nucleotides: TGCGCCAGCGGGGTGGGCCAGGGACGAGGACAGCCCCAGCATTTT. Residues: CASGVGQGRGQPQHF.